This record covers a single T cell receptor beta chain. There are a few counts of this clonotype. It lacks a known antigen. Base qualities are not recorded, but no much larger clone differs from it by a single base. TCR repertoires of sorted CD4+ and CD8+ blood T cells from severe aplastic anemia patients and healthy subjects were deep-sequenced in the study. Ficoll-Paque density gradient centrifugation was used to isolate peripheral blood mononuclear cells. Before DNA was extracted, CD4+ and CD8+ T cells were sorted using either FACS or magnetic beads. The data are from a study of CD8+CD57+ T cells in acquired aplastic anemia (dated by TCRdb to the late 2010s). For the study in its entirety: On average, sorted CD4+ and CD8+ cells yielded 3 to 4 ug of extracted DNA, with a range of roughly 0.18 to 30 ug. For healthy donor samples, the average read count was about 10 million for CD4+ cells and 11.0 million for CD8+ cells.

Overall study outcomes, separate from this receptor: Patients and healthy controls showed no significant difference in CD8+ Simpson's diversity (P=0.060). Around 28 CD8+ CDR3 sequences were found to be shared between patients and controls, but these sequences appeared to be highly expressed in patients and within the immunodominant clones of the patients.

The CDR3 runs 14 amino acids, cysteine and phenylalanine included. CDR3 DNA is the only sequence kept; it has 42 bases, read in frame from the first base. The germline V gene supplies CDR1 SGHRS and CDR2 YFSETQ. The trim is 0 bases for V and 6 bases for J, with a gap of 11 bases between the germline ends. TCR beta VDJ combination and CDR3 sequence profiling used genomic DNA as the template. An Illumina HiSeq 2000 was the platform used for TCR repertoire sequencing. As for the authors' bioinformatics: TRBV/TRBJ rearrangement plots, CDR3 size and DJ length profiles, and Simpson's diversity index were used to assess repertoires. The most abundant DNA sequence in the deep sequencing data was defined as the immunodominant clone. CDR3 amino acid sequences were checked for sharing across subjects and were also compared against the VDJdb database and published repertoires. TCRdb cleaned the public reads at Q25 with fastp, built clones with MiXCR and kept in-frame beta chains. Merged by CDR3 protein, the rows form single entries marked with the most common genes and DNA. These V and J calls rely on TCRdb rather than the paper's analysis. The sample includes about 200,000 distinct CDR3 sequences, with approximately 35% observed a single time. The ten top clones hold more than 0.95% of the sample.

What was sequenced was sorted CD4+, CD8+, or CD8+CD57+ T cells (not recorded which) from PBMCs. The chain is assembled from TRBV5-1 and TRBJ2-3; the D gene is tentatively TRBD1 or TRBD2, each matching 5 bases. This TCR was recovered from a human donor in good health, serving as a control. In nucleotide form, the sequence is TGCGCCAGCAGCTTGGTTCAGGGAGTGGATACGCAGTATTTT. This yields the protein CASSLVQGVDTQYF.